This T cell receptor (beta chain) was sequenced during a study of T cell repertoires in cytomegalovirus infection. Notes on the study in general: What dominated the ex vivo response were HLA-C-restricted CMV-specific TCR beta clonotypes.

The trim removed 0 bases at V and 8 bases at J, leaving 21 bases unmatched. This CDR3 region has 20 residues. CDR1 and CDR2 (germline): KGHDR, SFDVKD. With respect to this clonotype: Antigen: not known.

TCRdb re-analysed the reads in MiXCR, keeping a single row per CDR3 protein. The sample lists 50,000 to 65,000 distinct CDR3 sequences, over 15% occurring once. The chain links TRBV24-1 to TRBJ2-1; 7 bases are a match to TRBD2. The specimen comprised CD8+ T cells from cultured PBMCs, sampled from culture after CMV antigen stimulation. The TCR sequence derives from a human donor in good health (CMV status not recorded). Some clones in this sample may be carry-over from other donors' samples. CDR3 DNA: TGTGCCACCAGTGATTTGCAGGGTTTCGGGGAAGCGGGAAGATCCCATGAGCAGTTCTTC. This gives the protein CATSDLQGFGEAGRSHEQFF.